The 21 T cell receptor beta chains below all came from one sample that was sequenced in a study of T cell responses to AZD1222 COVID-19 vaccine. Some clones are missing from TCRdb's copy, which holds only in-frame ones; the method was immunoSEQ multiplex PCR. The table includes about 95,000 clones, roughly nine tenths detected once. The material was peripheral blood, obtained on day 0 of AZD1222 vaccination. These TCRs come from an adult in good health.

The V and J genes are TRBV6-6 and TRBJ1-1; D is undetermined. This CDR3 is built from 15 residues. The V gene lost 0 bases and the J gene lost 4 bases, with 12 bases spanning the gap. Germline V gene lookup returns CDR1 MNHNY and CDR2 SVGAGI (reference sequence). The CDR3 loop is CASSYSGWGGTEAFF. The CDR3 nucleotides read TGTGCCAGCAGTTACTCGGGTTGGGGTGGCACTGAAGCTTTCTTT.

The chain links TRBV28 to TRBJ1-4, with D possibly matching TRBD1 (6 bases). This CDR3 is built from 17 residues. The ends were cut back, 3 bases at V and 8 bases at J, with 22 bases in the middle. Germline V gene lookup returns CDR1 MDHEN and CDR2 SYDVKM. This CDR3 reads CASSFSGTGAEGEKLFF. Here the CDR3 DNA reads TGTGCCAGCAGTTTTAGCGGCACGGGGGCTGAAGGGGAAAAACTGTTTTTT.

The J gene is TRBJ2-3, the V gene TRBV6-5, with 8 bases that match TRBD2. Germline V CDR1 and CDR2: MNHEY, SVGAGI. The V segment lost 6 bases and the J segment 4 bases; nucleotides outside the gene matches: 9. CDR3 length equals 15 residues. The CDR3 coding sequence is TGTGCCAGCAGGAACTCGGGGGGGCCGGCAGATACGCAGTATTTT. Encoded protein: CASRNSGGPADTQYF.

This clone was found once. CDR3 in DNA: TGTGCCAGCAGCTTAGATGGGAAAAGCAATCAGCCCCAGCATTTT. It translates to CASSLDGKSNQPQHF. This chain connects TRBV11-2 to TRBJ1-5, with D uncertain. V shed 0 bases and J shed 1 base, with 7 bases lying between them. The CDR3 loop spans 15 amino acids. Germline CDR1 is SGHAT and CDR2 is FQNNGV.

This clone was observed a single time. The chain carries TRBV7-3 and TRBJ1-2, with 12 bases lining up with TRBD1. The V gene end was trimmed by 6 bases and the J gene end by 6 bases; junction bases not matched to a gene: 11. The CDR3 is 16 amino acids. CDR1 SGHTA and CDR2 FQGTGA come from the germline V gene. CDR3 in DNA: TGTGCCAGCAGAGGGACAGGGGGCGTCGGGATGGATGGCTACACCTTC. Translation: CASRGTGGVGMDGYTF.

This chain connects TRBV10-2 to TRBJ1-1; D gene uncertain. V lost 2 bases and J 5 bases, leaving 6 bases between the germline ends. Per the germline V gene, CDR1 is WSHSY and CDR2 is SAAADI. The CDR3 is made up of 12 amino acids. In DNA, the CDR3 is TGCGCCAGCAGTGAGGTTAAAACTGAAGCTTTCTTT. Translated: CASSEVKTEAFF.

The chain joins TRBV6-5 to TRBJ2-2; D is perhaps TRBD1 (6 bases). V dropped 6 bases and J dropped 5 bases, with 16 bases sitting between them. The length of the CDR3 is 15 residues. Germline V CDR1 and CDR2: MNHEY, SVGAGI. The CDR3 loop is CASRTGQLITGELFF. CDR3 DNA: TGTGCCAGCAGAACAGGGCAACTTATAACCGGGGAGCTGTTTTTT.

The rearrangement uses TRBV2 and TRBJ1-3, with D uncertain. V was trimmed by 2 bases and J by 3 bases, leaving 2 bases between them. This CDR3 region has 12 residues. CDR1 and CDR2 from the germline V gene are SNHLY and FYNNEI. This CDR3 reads CASSEIGNTIYF. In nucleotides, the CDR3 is TGTGCCAGCAGTGAAATTGGAAACACCATATATTTT.

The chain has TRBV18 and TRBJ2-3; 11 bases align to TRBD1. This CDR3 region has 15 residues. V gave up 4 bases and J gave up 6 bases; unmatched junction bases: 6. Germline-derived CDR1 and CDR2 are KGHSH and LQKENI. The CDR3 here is CASSRAGQGEDTQYF. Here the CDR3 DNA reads TGTGCCAGCTCACGTGCGGGACAGGGGGAGGATACGCAGTATTTT.

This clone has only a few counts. CDR3 DNA: TGTGCCAGCAGCCAAAAAGGGGAGGCTAATGAAAAACTGTTTTTT. Its protein product is CASSQKGEANEKLFF. The genes are TRBV11-2 and TRBJ1-4; possible D gene TRBD1, 5 bases. This CDR3 is 15 amino acids long. Germline loops: CDR1 SGHAT, CDR2 FQNNGV. The ends were cut back, 5 bases at V and 3 bases at J, with 13 bases in the middle. The full variable domain, with the rest looked up from reference TRBV11-2 and TRBJ1-4, is EAGVAQSPRYKIIEKRQSVAFWCNPISGHATLYWYQQILGQGPKLLIQFQNNGVVDDSQLPKDRFSAERLKGVDSTLKIQPAKLEDSAVYLCASSQKGEANEKLFFGSGTQLSVL.

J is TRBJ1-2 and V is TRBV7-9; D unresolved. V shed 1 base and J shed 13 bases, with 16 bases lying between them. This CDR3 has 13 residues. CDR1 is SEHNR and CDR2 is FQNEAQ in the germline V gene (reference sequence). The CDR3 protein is CASSLGSSSSPTF. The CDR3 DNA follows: TGTGCCAGCAGCTTAGGGTCCTCATCCAGCCCCACCTTC. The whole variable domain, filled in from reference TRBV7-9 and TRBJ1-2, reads DTGVSQNPRHKITKRGQNVTFRCDPISEHNRLYWYRQTLGQGPEFLTYFQNEAQLEKSRLLSDRFSAERPKGSFSTLEIQRTEQGDSAMYLCASSLGSSSSPTFGSGTRLTVV.

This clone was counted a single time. Here the CDR3 reads CASSPDRGPGGYTF. The DNA of the CDR3 is TGTGCCAGTAGCCCTGACAGGGGGCCTGGTGGCTACACCTTC. The chain links TRBV19 to TRBJ1-2; TRBD1 matches at 10 bases. Germline values: CDR1 LNHDA, CDR2 SQIVND (reference sequence). After removal of 6 bases from V and 7 bases from J, the junction contained 8 bases not matched to a gene. The CDR3 is 14 amino acids. Complete variable domain (other parts from reference TRBV19 and TRBJ1-2): DGGITQSPKYLFRKEGQNVTLSCEQNLNHDAMYWYRQDPGQGLRLIYYSQIVNDFQKGDIAEGYSVSREKKESFPLTVTSAQKNPTAFYLCASSPDRGPGGYTFGSGTRLTVV.

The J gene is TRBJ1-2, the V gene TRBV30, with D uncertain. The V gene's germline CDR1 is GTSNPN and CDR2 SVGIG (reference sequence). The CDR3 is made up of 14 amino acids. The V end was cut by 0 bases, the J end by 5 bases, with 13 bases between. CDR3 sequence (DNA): TGTGCCTGGAGTGTAGGTCAGGAACTGTATGGCTACACCTTC. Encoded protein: CAWSVGQELYGYTF.

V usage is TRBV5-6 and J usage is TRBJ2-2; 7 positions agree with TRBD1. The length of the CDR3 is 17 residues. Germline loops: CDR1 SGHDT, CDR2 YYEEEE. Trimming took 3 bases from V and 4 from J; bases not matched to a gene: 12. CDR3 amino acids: CASSSLRDRQITGELFF. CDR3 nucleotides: TGTGCCAGCAGCTCTCTTCGGGACAGACAGATCACCGGGGAGCTGTTTTTT.

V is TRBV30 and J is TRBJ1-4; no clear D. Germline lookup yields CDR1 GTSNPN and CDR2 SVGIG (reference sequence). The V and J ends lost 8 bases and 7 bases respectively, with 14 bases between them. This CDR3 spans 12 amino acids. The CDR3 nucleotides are TGTGCCCTCCTGGGAGGGTTTGAAAAACTGTTTTTT. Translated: CALLGGFEKLFF.

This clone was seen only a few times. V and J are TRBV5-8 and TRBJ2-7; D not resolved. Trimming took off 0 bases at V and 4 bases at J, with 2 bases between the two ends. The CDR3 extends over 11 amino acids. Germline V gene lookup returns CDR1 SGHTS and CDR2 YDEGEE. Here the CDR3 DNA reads TGTGCCAGCAGCTTGGGGTACGAGCAGTACTTC. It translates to CASSLGYEQYF. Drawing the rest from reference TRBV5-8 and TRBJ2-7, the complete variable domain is EAGVTQSPTHLIKTRGQQATLRCSPISGHTSVYWYQQALGLGLQFLLWYDEGEERNRGNFPPRFSGRQFPNYSSELNVNALELEDSALYLCASSLGYEQYFGPGTRLTVT.

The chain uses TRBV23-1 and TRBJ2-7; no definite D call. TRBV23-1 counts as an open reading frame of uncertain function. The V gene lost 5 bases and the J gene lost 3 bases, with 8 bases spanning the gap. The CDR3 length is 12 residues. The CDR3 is CASSYRYYEQYF. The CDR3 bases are TGCGCCAGCAGTTATCGGTACTACGAGCAGTACTTC.

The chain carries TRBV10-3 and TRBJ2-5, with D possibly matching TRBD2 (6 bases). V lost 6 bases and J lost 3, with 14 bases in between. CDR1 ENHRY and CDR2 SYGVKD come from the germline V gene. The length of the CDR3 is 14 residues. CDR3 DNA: TGTGCCATCAGGGGGTCGCGGGGCGAAGAGACCCAGTACTTC. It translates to CAIRGSRGEETQYF.

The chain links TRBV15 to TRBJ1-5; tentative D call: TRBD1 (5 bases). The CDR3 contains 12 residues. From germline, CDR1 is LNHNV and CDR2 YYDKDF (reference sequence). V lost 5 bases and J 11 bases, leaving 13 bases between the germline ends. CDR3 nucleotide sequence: TGTGCCACCAGCGAGCTGGGGGTTACCCAGCATTTT. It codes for CATSELGVTQHF.

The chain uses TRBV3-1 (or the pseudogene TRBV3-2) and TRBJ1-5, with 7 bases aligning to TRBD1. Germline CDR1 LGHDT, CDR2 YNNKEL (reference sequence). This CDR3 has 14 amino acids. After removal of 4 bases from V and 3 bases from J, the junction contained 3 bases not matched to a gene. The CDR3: CASSRGQPNQPQHF. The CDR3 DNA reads TGTGCCAGCAGCCGGGGACAGCCCAATCAGCCCCAGCATTTT.

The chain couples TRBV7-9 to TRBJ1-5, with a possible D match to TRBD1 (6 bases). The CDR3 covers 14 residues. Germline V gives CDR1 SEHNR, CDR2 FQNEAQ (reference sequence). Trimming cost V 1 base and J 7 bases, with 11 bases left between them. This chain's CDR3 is CASSLVGGGQPQHF. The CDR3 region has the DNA TGTGCCAGCAGCTTAGTCGGGGGCGGGCAGCCCCAGCATTTT.